This TCR beta chain derives from a study of blood T cell repertoires in COVID-19. Study in general: The United States, Italy and Spain provided the acute and convalescent COVID-19 samples.

Between the trimmed V and J ends, which lost 0 bases and 5 bases, there was a span of 10 bases. This CDR3 is built from 14 residues. Germline CDR1 MNHEY, CDR2 SVGEGT. Study processing details: Reference gene primer amplification gave estimated nucleated cell counts. Profiled with immunoSEQ multiplex PCR; TCRdb holds only in-frame clones, not every one. Clone size and V and J calls were adopted from that table, with D and trimming inferred from the DNA. The sample yields under 300,000 clones, 80% to 90% seen once. The V gene is TRBV6-2 or TRBV6-3, the J gene TRBJ2-5; TRBD1 might be the D (5 bases). This receptor was obtained from a woman aged 70-85 years with COVID-19, enrolled during active disease. The specimen was peripheral blood. In nucleotides, the CDR3 is TGTGCCAGCAGTTACTCGGGGCCTAGGGAGACCCAGTACTTC. Translation gives CASSYSGPRETQYF.